The clone carrying this TCR beta chain has just a few counts. Its antigen is undetermined. TCRdb's table, derived via immunoSEQ multiplex PCR, lists solely in-frame clones and lacks some. This table has about 100,000 clones, around nine tenths appearing once. The CDR3 runs 16 residues. Germline V gene lookup returns CDR1 LGHDT and CDR2 YNNKEL (reference sequence). Deletions cut 1 base from V and 4 bases from J, with 15 bases between. This entry is derived from a study of T cell responses to AZD1222 COVID-19 vaccine. Study-level findings and limits: Repertoire sampling occurred only after the peak T cell response.

The genes are TRBV3-1 (or the pseudogene TRBV3-2) and TRBJ2-3; D gene ambiguous. Sequences were derived from peripheral blood, sampled on day 0 of AZD1222 vaccination. The sequence came from an adult in good health. CDR3 residues: CASSQGPSGRPDTQYF. DNA for the CDR3: TGTGCCAGCAGCCAAGGCCCCTCCGGACGGCCAGATACGCAGTATTTT.